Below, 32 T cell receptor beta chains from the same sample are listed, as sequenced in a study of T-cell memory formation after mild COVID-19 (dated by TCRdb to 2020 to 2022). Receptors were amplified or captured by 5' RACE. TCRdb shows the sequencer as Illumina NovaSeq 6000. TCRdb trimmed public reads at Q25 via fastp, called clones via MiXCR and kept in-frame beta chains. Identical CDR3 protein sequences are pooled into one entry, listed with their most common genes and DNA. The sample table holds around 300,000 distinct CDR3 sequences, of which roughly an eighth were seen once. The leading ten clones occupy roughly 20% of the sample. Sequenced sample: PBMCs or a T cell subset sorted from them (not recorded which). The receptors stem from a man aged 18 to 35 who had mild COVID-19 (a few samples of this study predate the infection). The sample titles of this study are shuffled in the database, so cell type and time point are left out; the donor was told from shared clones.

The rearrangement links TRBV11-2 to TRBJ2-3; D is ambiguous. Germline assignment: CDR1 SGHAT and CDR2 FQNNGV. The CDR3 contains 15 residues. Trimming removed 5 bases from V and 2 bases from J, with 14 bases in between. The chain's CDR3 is CASSPRSQATDTQYF. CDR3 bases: TGTGCCAGCAGCCCCCGGAGCCAGGCCACAGATACGCAGTATTTT.

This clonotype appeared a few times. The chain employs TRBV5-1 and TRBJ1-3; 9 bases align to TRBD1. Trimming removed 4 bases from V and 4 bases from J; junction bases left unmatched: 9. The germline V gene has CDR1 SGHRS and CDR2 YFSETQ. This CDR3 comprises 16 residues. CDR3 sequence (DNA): TGCGCCAGCAGCCCCCCCGGGACAGGGAGAGGAAACACCATATATTTT. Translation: CASSPPGTGRGNTIYF. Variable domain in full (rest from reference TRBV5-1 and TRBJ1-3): KAGVTQTPRYLIKTRGQQVTLSCSPISGHRSVSWYQQTPGQGLQFLFEYFSETQRNKGNFPGRFSGRQFSNSRSEMNVSTLELGDSALYLCASSPPGTGRGNTIYFGEGSWLTVV.

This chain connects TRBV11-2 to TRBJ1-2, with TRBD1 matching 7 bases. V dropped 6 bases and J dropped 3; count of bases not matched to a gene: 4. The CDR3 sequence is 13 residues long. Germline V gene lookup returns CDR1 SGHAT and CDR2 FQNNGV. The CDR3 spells CASSPGQYYGYTF. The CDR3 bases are TGTGCCAGCAGTCCGGGACAGTACTATGGCTACACCTTC.

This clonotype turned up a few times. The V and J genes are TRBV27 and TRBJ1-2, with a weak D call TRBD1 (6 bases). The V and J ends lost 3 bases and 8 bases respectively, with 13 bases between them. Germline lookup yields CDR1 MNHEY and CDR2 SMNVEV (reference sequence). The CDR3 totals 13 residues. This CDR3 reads CASSFLGALGYTF. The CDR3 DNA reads TGTGCCAGCAGTTTTCTGGGGGCGTTGGGCTACACCTTC.

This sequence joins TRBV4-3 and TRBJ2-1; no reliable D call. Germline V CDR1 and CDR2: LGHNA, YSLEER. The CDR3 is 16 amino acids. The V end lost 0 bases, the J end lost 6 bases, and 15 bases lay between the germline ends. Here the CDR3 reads CASSQERVPPPNEQFF. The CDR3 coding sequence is TGCGCCAGCAGCCAAGAACGTGTTCCCCCTCCCAATGAGCAGTTCTTC.

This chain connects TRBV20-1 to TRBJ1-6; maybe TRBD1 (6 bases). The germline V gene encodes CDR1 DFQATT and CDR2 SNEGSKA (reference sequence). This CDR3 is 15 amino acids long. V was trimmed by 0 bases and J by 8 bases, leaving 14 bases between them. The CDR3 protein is CSARDGGPQDSPLHF. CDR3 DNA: TGCAGTGCTAGAGACGGGGGCCCTCAGGATTCACCCCTCCACTTT.

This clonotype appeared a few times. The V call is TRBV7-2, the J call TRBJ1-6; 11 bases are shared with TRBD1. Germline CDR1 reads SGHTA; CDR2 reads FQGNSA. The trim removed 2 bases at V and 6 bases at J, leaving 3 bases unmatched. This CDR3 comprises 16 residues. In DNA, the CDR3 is TGTGCCAGCAGCTTAAATGGACAGGGGGCTAATTCACCCCTCCACTTT. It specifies CASSLNGQGANSPLHF.

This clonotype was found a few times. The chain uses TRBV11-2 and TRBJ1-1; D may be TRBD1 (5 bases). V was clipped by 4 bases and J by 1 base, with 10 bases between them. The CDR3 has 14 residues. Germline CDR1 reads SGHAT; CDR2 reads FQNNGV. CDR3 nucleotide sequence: TGTGCCAGCAGCTCGGGACCCGGGAACACTGAAGCTTTCTTT. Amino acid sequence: CASSSGPGNTEAFF.

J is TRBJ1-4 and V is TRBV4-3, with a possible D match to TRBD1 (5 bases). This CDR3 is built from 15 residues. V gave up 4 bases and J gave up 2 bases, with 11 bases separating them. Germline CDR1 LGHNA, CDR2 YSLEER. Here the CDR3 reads CASSRMWGTNEKLFF. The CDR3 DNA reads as TGCGCCAGCAGCCGGATGTGGGGGACTAATGAAAAACTGTTTTTT.

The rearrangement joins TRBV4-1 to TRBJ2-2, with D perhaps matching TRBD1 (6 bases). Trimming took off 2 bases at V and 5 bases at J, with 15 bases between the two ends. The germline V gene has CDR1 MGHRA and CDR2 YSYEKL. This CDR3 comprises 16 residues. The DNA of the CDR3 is TGCGCCAGCAGCCAAAAAGGTGAAGGACAGACCGGGGAGCTGTTTTTT. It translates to CASSQKGEGQTGELFF.

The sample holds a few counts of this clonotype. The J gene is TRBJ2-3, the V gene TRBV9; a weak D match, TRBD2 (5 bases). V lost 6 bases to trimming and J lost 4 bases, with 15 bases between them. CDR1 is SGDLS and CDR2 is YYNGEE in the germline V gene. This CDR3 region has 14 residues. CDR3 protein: CASTPREWSDTQYF. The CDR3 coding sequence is TGTGCCAGCACCCCTAGGGAGTGGTCAGATACGCAGTATTTT.

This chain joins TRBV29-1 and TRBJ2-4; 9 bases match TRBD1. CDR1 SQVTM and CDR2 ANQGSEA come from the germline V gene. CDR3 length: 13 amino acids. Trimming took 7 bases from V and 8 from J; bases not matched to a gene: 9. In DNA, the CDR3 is TGCAGCGCGATCCGACAGGGGGGGTACATTCAGTACTTC. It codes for CSAIRQGGYIQYF.

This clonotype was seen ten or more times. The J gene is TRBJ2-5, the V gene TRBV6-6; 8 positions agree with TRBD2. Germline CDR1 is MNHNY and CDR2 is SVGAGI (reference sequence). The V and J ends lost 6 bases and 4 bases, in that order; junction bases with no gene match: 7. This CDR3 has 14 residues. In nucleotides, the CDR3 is TGTGCCAGCAGCTCAAGCGGGGGAGGAGAGACCCAGTACTTC. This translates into CASSSSGGGETQYF.

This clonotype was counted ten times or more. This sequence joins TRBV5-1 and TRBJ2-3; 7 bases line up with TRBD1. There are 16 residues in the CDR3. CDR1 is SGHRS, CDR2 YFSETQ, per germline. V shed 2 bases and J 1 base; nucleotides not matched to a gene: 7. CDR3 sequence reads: CASSLLTGVGTDTQYF. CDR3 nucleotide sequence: TGCGCCAGCAGCTTATTAACAGGGGTCGGCACAGATACGCAGTATTTT.

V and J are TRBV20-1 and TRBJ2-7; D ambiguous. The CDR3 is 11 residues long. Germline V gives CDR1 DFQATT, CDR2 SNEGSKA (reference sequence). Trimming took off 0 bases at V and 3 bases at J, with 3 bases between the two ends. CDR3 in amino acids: CSARDFYEQYF. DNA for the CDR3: TGCAGTGCTAGAGATTTCTACGAGCAGTACTTC.

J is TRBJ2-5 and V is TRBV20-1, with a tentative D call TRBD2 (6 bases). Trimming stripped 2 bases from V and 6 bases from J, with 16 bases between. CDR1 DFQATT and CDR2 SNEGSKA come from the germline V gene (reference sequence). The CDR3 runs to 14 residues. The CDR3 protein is CSARYPGRGQTQYF. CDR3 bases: TGCAGTGCTAGATATCCGGGGCGGGGACAGACCCAGTACTTC.

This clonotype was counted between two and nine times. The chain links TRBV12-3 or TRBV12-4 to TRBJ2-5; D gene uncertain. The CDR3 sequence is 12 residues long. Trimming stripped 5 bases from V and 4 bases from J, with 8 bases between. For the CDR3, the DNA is TGTGCCAGCAGTACGGAAGCAGAGACCCAGTACTTC. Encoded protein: CASSTEAETQYF.

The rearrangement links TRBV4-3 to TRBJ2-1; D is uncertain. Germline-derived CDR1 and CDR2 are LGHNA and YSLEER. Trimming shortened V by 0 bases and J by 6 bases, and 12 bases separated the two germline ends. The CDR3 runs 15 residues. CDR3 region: CASSQDFDLLNEQFF. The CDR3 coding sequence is TGCGCCAGCAGCCAAGATTTCGACCTCCTCAATGAGCAGTTCTTC.

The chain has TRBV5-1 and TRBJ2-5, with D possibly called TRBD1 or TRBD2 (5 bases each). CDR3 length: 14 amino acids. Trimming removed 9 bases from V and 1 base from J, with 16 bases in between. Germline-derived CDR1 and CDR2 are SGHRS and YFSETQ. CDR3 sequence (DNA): TGCGCCACCAGAGAGTGGGGGAGCCAAGAGACCCAGTACTTC. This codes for CATREWGSQETQYF.

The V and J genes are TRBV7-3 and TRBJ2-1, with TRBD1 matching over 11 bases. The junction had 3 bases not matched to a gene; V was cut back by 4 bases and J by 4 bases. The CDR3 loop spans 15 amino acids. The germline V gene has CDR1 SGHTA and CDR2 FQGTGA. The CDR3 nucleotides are TGTGCCAGCAGCTCGGGACAGGGGGTTTACAATGAGCAGTTCTTC. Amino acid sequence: CASSSGQGVYNEQFF.

This chain's CDR3 is CASSPPSGGGYGYTF. The CDR3 DNA reads TGTGCCAGCAGCCCCCCTTCGGGAGGCGGCTATGGCTACACCTTC. This chain connects TRBV9 to TRBJ1-2, with D unresolved. The germline CDR1 and CDR2 sequences are SGDLS and YYNGEE. Trimming took off 4 bases at V and 4 bases at J, with 17 bases between the two ends. There are 15 residues in the CDR3.

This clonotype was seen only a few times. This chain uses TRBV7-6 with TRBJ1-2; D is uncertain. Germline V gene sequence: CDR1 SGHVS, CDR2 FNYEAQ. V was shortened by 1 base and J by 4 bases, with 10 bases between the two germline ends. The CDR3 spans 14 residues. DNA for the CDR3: TGTGCCAGCAGCTTAGATACGTCAGGCTATGGCTACACCTTC. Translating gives CASSLDTSGYGYTF. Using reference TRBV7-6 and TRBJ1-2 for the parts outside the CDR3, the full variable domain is GAGVSQSPRYKVTKRGQDVALRCDPISGHVSLYWYRQALGQGPEFLTYFNYEAQQDKSGLPNDRFSAERPEGSISTLTIQRTEQRDSAMYRCASSLDTSGYGYTFGSGTRLTVV.

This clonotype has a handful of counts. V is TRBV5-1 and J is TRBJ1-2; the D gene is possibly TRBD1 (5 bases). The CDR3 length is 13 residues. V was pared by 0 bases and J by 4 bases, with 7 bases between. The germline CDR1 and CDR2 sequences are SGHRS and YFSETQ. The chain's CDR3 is CASSLVGGYGYTF. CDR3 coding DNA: TGCGCCAGCAGCTTGGTGGGGGGCTATGGCTACACCTTC.

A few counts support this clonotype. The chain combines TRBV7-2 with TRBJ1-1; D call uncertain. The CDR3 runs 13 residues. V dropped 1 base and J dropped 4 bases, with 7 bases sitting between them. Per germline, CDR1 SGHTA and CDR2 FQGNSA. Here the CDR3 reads CASSLVAGTEAFF. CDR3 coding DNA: TGTGCCAGCAGCTTAGTTGCCGGCACTGAAGCTTTCTTT.

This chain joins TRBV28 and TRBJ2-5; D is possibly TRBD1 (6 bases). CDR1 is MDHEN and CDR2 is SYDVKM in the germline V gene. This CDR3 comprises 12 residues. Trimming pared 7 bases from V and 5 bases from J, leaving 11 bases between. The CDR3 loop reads CASIGGSETQYF. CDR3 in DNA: TGTGCCAGCATAGGGGGTTCCGAGACCCAGTACTTC.

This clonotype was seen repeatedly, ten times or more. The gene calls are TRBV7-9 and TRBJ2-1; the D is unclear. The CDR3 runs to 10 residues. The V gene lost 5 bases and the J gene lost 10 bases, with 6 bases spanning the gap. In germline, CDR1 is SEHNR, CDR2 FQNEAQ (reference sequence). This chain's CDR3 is CASSGREQFF. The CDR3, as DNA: TGTGCCAGCAGCGGTAGGGAGCAGTTCTTC. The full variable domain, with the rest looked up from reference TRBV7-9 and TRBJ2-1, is DTGVSQNPRHKITKRGQNVTFRCDPISEHNRLYWYRQTLGQGPEFLTYFQNEAQLEKSRLLSDRFSAERPKGSFSTLEIQRTEQGDSAMYLCASSGREQFFGPGTRLTVL.

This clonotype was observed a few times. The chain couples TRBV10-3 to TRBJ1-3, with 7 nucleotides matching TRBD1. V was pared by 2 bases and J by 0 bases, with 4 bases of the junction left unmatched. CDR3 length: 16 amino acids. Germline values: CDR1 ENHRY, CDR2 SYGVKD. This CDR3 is CAISEGTVISGNTIYF. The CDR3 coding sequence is TGTGCCATCAGTGAGGGGACAGTAATCTCTGGAAACACCATATATTTT.

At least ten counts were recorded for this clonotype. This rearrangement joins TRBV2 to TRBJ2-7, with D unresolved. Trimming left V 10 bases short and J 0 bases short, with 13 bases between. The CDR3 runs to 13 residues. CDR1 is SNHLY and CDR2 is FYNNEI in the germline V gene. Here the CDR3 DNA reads TGTGCCACTACCCTGACTGACTCCTACGAGCAGTACTTC. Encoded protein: CATTLTDSYEQYF.

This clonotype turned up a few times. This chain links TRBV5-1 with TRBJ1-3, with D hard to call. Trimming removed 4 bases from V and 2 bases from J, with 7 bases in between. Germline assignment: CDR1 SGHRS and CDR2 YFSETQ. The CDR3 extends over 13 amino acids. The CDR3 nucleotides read TGCGCCAGCAGCGATATTACTGGAAACACCATATATTTT. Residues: CASSDITGNTIYF.

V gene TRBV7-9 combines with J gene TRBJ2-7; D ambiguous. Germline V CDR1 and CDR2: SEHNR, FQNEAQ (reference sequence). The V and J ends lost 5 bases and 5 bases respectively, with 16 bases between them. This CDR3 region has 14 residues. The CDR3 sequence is CASSQDIGPHEQYF. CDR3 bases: TGTGCCAGCAGCCAAGATATAGGGCCCCACGAGCAGTACTTC.

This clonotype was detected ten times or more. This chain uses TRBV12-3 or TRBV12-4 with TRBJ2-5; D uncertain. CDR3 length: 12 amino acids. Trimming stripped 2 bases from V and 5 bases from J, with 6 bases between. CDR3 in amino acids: CASSLRVETQYF. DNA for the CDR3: TGTGCCAGCAGTTTAAGGGTTGAGACCCAGTACTTC.

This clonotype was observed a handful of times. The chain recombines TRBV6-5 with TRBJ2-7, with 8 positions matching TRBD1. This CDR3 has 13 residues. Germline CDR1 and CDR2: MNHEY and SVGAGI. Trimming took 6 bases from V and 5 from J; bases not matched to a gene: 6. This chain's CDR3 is CASRDRVGDEQYF. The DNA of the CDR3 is TGTGCCAGCAGGGACAGGGTTGGGGACGAGCAGTACTTC.